The 9 T cell receptor beta chains below all came from one sample that was sequenced in a study of T cell repertoires in cytomegalovirus infection. In TCRdb, the reads were re-called with MiXCR into one record per CDR3 protein. The table has approximately 250,000 distinct CDR3 sequences, around 12% seen once. Sequencing input: PBMCs. Receptor source: a human donor in good health (CMV status not recorded). Some clones in this sample may be carry-over from other donors' samples.

This clonotype came up many times. The chain couples TRBV10-3 to TRBJ2-3; no clear D gene. The CDR3 extends over 17 amino acids. Trimming took off 4 bases at V and 2 bases at J, with 19 bases between the two ends. Germline CDR1 and CDR2: ENHRY and SYGVKD. The CDR3, as DNA: TGTGCCATCAGTGGGGTTTCTGACCGGGTAAACACAGATACGCAGTATTTT. Amino acids: CAISGVSDRVNTDTQYF.

This clonotype was counted at least ten times. The chain couples TRBV7-8 to TRBJ1-6; 9 nucleotides align to TRBD1. The V and J ends lost 2 bases and 8 bases, in that order; junction bases with no gene match: 7. CDR1 and CDR2 (germline): SGHVS, FQNEAQ. This CDR3 comprises 16 residues. Written as DNA, the CDR3 is TGTGCCAGCAGCTTACTACAGGGGGCGAGGGATTCACCCCTCCACTTT. Translating it yields CASSLLQGARDSPLHF. The variable domain in full, with the rest retrieved from reference TRBV7-8 and TRBJ1-6, is GAGVSQSPRYKVAKRGQDVALRCDPISGHVSLFWYQQALGQGPEFLTYFQNEAQLDKSGLPSDRFFAERPEGSVSTLKIQRTQQEDSAVYLCASSLLQGARDSPLHFGNGTRLTVT.

This clonotype was picked up a small number of times. The V call is TRBV29-1, the J call TRBJ1-5, with unresolved D. V dropped 6 bases and J dropped 3 bases, with 12 bases sitting between them. Germline V gene sequence: CDR1 SQVTM, CDR2 ANQGSEA. This CDR3 has 13 amino acids. CDR3 DNA sequence: TGCAGCGTCGCCGACATCCCCAATCAGCCCCAGCATTTT. Its translation: CSVADIPNQPQHF. Together with reference TRBV29-1 and TRBJ1-5, the CDR3 gives the full variable domain: SAVISQKPSRDICQRGTSLTIQCQVDSQVTMMFWYRQQPGQSLTLIATANQGSEATYESGFVIDKFPISRPNLTFSTLTVSNMSPEDSSIYLCSVADIPNQPQHFGDGTRLSIL.

This clonotype has a count of ten or more. V and J are TRBV7-9 and TRBJ2-5, with 7 bases fitting TRBD1. Germline assignment: CDR1 SEHNR and CDR2 FQNEAQ (reference sequence). This CDR3 has 15 amino acids. The trim removed 0 bases at V and 2 bases at J, leaving 3 bases unmatched. The CDR3 coding sequence is TGTGCCAGCAGCTTAGCTTCGGGACAGCAAGAGACCCAGTACTTC. Protein: CASSLASGQQETQYF.

This clonotype was recorded many times. The chain carries TRBV19 and TRBJ2-1; TRBD2 might be the D (5 bases). Germline V lookup: CDR1 LNHDA, CDR2 SQIVND (reference sequence). The CDR3 is 15 residues long. V dropped 0 bases and J dropped 2 bases, with 8 bases sitting between them. This CDR3 reads CASSIESGAYNEQFF. The CDR3 coding sequence is TGTGCCAGTAGTATAGAAAGCGGCGCCTACAATGAGCAGTTCTTC.

This clonotype was seen ten or more times. The chain combines TRBV7-2 with TRBJ2-3; tentative D call: TRBD2 (5 bases). The length of the CDR3 is 15 residues. V dropped 10 bases and J dropped 0 bases, with 17 bases sitting between them. Germline V CDR1 and CDR2: SGHTA, FQGNSA. The CDR3 DNA follows: TGTGCCACCTCATTTATCGGGGAAAGCACAGATACGCAGTATTTT. It specifies CATSFIGESTDTQYF.

The J gene is TRBJ2-7, the V gene TRBV28; 8 bases map to TRBD2. The trim removed 6 bases at V and 3 bases at J, leaving 10 bases unmatched. Germline CDR1 MDHEN, CDR2 SYDVKM. This CDR3 is 15 amino acids long. The CDR3 coding sequence is TGTGCCAGCAGGCCCAATTTAGCGGGATACTACGAGCAGTACTTC. Its protein product is CASRPNLAGYYEQYF.

This clonotype has at least ten counts. This chain links TRBV19 with TRBJ2-1; D might be TRBD2 (6 bases). Germline-derived CDR1 and CDR2 are LNHDA and SQIVND (reference sequence). The CDR3 sequence is 15 residues long. The germline V and J ends were trimmed by 3 bases and 8 bases, with 17 bases remaining between them. In nucleotides, the CDR3 is TGTGCCAGTAGTATCGAGACTAGGGGAATCGATGAGCAGTTCTTC. Translating it yields CASSIETRGIDEQFF.

This clonotype was detected many times. The V call is TRBV28, the J call TRBJ1-2; D is uncertain. This CDR3 has 13 residues. Germline CDR1 MDHEN, CDR2 SYDVKM. The V gene lost 8 bases and the J gene lost 6 bases, with 16 bases spanning the gap. The CDR3: CASENRERHGYTF. CDR3 nucleotides: TGTGCCAGCGAGAATAGGGAACGCCATGGCTACACCTTC.